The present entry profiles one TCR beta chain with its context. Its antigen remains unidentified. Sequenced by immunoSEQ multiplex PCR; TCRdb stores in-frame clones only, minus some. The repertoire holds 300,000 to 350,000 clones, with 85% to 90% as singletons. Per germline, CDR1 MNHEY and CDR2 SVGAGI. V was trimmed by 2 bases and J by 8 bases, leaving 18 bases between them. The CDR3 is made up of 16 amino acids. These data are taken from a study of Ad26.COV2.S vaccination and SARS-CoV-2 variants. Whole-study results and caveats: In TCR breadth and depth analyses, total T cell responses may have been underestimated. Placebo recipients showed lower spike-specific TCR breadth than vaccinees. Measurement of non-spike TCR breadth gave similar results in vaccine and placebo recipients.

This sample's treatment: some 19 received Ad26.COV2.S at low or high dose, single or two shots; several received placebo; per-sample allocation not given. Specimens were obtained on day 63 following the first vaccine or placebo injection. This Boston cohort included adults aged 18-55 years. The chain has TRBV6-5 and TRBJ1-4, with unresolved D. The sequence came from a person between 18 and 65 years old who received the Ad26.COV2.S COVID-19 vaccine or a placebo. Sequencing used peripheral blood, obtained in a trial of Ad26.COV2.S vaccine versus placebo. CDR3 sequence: CASSYGRVEVVEKLFF. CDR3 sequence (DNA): TGTGCCAGCAGTTACGGCCGGGTCGAAGTAGTCGAAAAACTGTTTTTT.